These 8 T cell receptor beta chains originate from one sample sequenced in a study of neoadjuvant anti-PD-1 for oral cavity cancer. The repertoire was sequenced with immunoSEQ multiplex PCR; TCRdb's copy has only in-frame clones and lacks some. Here the sample spans under 15,000 clones, 70% to 80% being singletons. Described time point: after neoadjuvant nivolumab, at surgical resection. Sequences were derived from PBMCs, sampled after nivolumab (anti-PD-1) treatment. These receptors all come from a person aged 35 to 85 with oral cavity squamous cell carcinoma.

V is TRBV5-6 and J is TRBJ2-7, with D perhaps TRBD2 (5 bases). The CDR3 contains 15 residues. Looked up from germline, CDR1 is SGHDT and CDR2 is YYEEEE. With 0 bases removed from V and 0 bases from J, the gap between germline ends came to 10 bases. CDR3 DNA: TGTGCCAGCAGCTTGGGTCGGGAAATCTCCTACGAGCAGTACTTC. Translated: CASSLGREISYEQYF.

The gene calls are TRBV7-3 and TRBJ2-2, with D maybe TRBD2 (6 bases). The CDR3 is 16 residues long. CDR1 is SGHTA and CDR2 is FQGTGA in the germline V gene. The V end lost 5 bases, the J end lost 5 bases, and 18 bases lay between the germline ends. CDR3 bases: TGTGCCAGCAGCCCCAGAGCAGGAGGGAAGACCGGGGAGCTGTTTTTT. It encodes CASSPRAGGKTGELFF.

This rearrangement joins TRBV29-1 to TRBJ1-2, with D maybe TRBD1 (5 bases). The CDR3 covers 15 residues. V lost 6 bases and J lost 5, with 22 bases in between. Germline V gene lookup returns CDR1 SQVTM and CDR2 ANQGSEA. This CDR3 is CSVATGSGISYGYTF. For the CDR3, the DNA is TGCAGCGTCGCCACCGGATCAGGGATCAGTTATGGCTACACCTTC.

The V call is TRBV4-1, the J call TRBJ1-2; the D gene is possibly TRBD1 (6 bases). Germline-derived CDR1 and CDR2 are MGHRA and YSYEKL. Trimming pared 0 bases from V and 10 bases from J, leaving 18 bases between. The CDR3 covers 15 residues. CDR3 amino acids: CASSQEGGNFLDYTF. In nucleotides, the CDR3 is TGCGCCAGCAGCCAAGAAGGGGGAAATTTTCTCGACTACACCTTC.

The chain recombines TRBV5-1 with TRBJ2-7; TRBD2 matches 10 bases. Germline loops: CDR1 SGHRS, CDR2 YFSETQ. The length of the CDR3 is 18 residues. The V and J ends lost 4 bases and 0 bases, in that order; junction bases with no gene match: 13. The DNA for the CDR3 is TGCGCCAGCAGCCGGACCTACCTACTAGCGGGAAGCTCCTACGAGCAGTACTTC. It translates to CASSRTYLLAGSSYEQYF.

This clone has more than one count but fewer than ten. This chain joins TRBV14 and TRBJ2-7; D is perhaps TRBD2 (5 bases). Germline V gene sequence: CDR1 SGHDN, CDR2 FVKESK. This CDR3 has 15 residues. Deletions cut 1 base from V and 5 bases from J, with 15 bases between. CDR3 DNA sequence: TGTGCCAGCAGCCAAGGGTTGAGGCGGAGGAACGAGCAGTACTTC. The encoded protein is CASSQGLRRRNEQYF.

This clone has a handful of counts. The chain has TRBV10-3 and TRBJ1-1; D is perhaps TRBD1 (5 bases). This CDR3 has 12 amino acids. Looked up from germline, CDR1 is ENHRY and CDR2 is SYGVKD. Trimming shortened V by 7 bases and J by 2 bases, and 8 bases separated the two germline ends. The CDR3 is CAITDRNTEAFF. The DNA for the CDR3 is TGTGCCATCACCGACAGAAACACTGAAGCTTTCTTT.

The gene calls are TRBV10-3 and TRBJ2-7; 7 bases align to TRBD1. The germline V gene encodes CDR1 ENHRY and CDR2 SYGVKD. This CDR3 region has 13 residues. V was pared by 6 bases and J by 5 bases, with 7 bases of the junction left unmatched. This CDR3 reads CAISLEQGNEQYF. The CDR3 DNA reads TGTGCCATCAGCCTTGAACAGGGGAACGAGCAGTACTTC.